These 3 T cell receptor beta chains share one sample of origin, sequenced in a study of PD-L1 blockade in urothelial cancer. Sequencing used immunoSEQ multiplex PCR; TCRdb keeps in-frame clones, though not all of them. Of around 50,000 clones listed, roughly 88% are singletons. Indicated time point: peripheral blood 6 weeks after treatment start. This material consisted of PBMCs, taken around atezolizumab (anti-PD-L1) treatment. The receptors shown here come from a man in his fifties or sixties with urothelial cancer.

The chain links TRBV5-1 to TRBJ2-7; D not resolved. This CDR3 contains 13 residues. Germline V gene lookup returns CDR1 SGHRS and CDR2 YFSETQ. V was trimmed by 4 bases and J by 2 bases, leaving 10 bases between them. CDR3 sequence: CASSLTQTYEQYF. The CDR3 coding sequence is TGCGCCAGCAGCCTGACACAGACCTACGAGCAGTACTTC.

The J gene is TRBJ2-1, the V gene TRBV9, with 10 bases identical to TRBD1. The V gene end was trimmed by 0 bases and the J gene end by 5 bases; junction bases not matched to a gene: 8. CDR3 length: 17 residues. Germline CDR1 SGDLS, CDR2 YYNGEE. Written as DNA, the CDR3 is TGTGCCAGCAGCGTAGGCCCCCCCGGGACAGGGGACAATGAGCAGTTCTTC. Translated, it gives CASSVGPPGTGDNEQFF.

CDR3 residues: CSATGGNTIYF. The CDR3, as DNA: TGCAGCGCAACAGGCGGAAACACCATATATTTT. V is TRBV29-1 and J is TRBJ1-3, with D perhaps matching TRBD1 (5 bases). The germline CDR1 and CDR2 sequences are SQVTM and ANQGSEA. The CDR3 runs 11 residues. V lost 7 bases and J 4 bases, leaving 8 bases between the germline ends.